This T cell receptor (beta chain) was sequenced during a study of T cell responses to AZD1222 COVID-19 vaccine. The CDR3 covers 13 residues. J lost 6 bases, V lost 5 bases, and 5 bases had no gene match. CDR1 MNHNS and CDR2 SASEGT come from the germline V gene. The assay was immunoSEQ multiplex PCR, and TCRdb's table has in-frame clones only and misses some. The sample has some 150,000 clones; 75% to 95% are singletons. About this clone: As yet, its antigen is unknown.

Study-level points and caveats: At study baseline, merely a handful of AZD1222 recipients were seropositive. White British donors predominated, females outnumbered males, and clonal diversity was possibly underestimated. Repertoire collection took place solely once the T cell response had peaked. Along spike, vaccine-associated CD4 TCRs were found throughout, with dominance at 160-218 and 743-854.

This specimen consisted of peripheral blood, obtained on day 0 of MenACWY control vaccination. This TCR was recovered from an adult in good health. The chain has TRBV6-1 and TRBJ1-2; 8 bases are a match to TRBD1. The CDR3 DNA sequence: TGTGCCAGCAGTTATCTGACAGGGGATGGCTACACCTTC. This sequence encodes CASSYLTGDGYTF.